What follows is one TCR beta chain and its context. Its antigen remains unidentified. The entry originates in a study of cytomegalovirus exposure and HLA in healthy donors. Study-level findings and limits: Most TCR sequences were rare, but some public TCRs occurred in many donors. The only immune exposure information that was available was CMV serostatus.

The CDR3 has 14 amino acids. Trimming at V came to 4 bases and at J to 5 bases, leaving 6 bases not matched to a gene. CDR1 is SEHNR and CDR2 is FQNEAQ in the germline V gene (reference sequence). The primer mix had 60 Vbeta and 13 Jbeta primers. Generated by immunoSEQ multiplex PCR, the TCRdb table keeps only in-frame clones and is missing some. The table lists approximately 120,000 clones, 72% of them singletons. This receptor was taken from a young man in good health and CMV-seronegative. This chain links TRBV7-9 with TRBJ2-7, with 9 bases identical to TRBD1. The sequenced sample consisted of PBMCs. This CDR3 is CASSYRDRVDEQYF. Here the CDR3 DNA reads TGTGCCAGCAGCTACAGGGACAGGGTGGACGAGCAGTACTTC.